This T cell receptor (beta chain) stems from a study of cytomegalovirus exposure and HLA in healthy donors (dated by TCRdb to 2015 to 2018). Study-level background: An earlier analysis of several hundred of the donors reported roughly 300 Gb of sequence data and 117 million unique TCR beta sequences from some 180 million T cells. Roughly 290 gigabases of sequencing data and around 88 million unique TCR sequences made up an early release that covered 500 to 650 HLA-typed donors. The genetic ancestry cluster associated with self-reported Caucasian donors included over 80% of the roughly 400 genotyped donors. The aim of the study was to test whether cataloging public T cell receptors could identify signatures of past pathogen exposure. The T cell repertoires of around 670 subjects were profiled by immunosequencing and related to cytomegalovirus serostatus. Along with the roughly 670-subject first cohort, a separate validation cohort of over a hundred different subjects was used. High-throughput TCR immunosequencing, statistical association of individual TCRs with disease status, and machine learning were combined to predict cytomegalovirus infection status. In a later analysis, previously published TCR beta repertoires from some 640 donors were re-analyzed and high-resolution HLA genotyping was added so that TCR occurrence patterns could be studied. In the later analysis, no new phenotypic data were used to find candidate immune exposures; instead, reliance was placed on TCR beta sequences and their occurrence across donors. To decide whether each TCR beta V gene segment behaved as functional or pseudogenic, an earlier analysis of some 540 of the donors relied on high-throughput TCR beta sequencing. Donor age, sex, ethnicity and CMV serostatus were compiled alongside the repertoire data. Genome-wide SNP genotypes for about 65% of the 666 donors were used in a later genetic analysis, which treated that subset as a discovery cohort. All discovery cohort repertoires had been generated using a single sequencing platform. HLA typing covered class I and class II loci at four-digit resolution. Typing coverage varied by locus: roughly 629-640 donors for A, B, C, DRB1 and DQB1; 522 for DQA1; approximately 570 for DPA1; roughly 470 for DPB1. Five DR-DQ haplotypes were handled as single units for association and clustering because linkage in the cohort was strong. Among almost 400 genotyped donors of the cohort, an average of around 240,000 unique TCR beta nucleotide sequences were sequenced per donor, roughly 20% of them non-productive. Findings and caveats that apply to the study as a whole: According to the authors, the approach could potentially be generalized to other disease states and immunological phenotypes. A later analysis reported that several top co-occurrence clusters appeared linked to parvovirus B19, influenza, CMV and Epstein-Barr virus. V-gene and J-gene trimming of TCR beta chains was associated with a missense DCLRE1C variant in a later genetic analysis, and the association was replicated in an independent cohort. A further reported finding was that TCR beta sequences accurately predicted the HLA-A and HLA-B alleles for most subjects in the first cohort. A later analysis found that HLA-associated TCR beta chains were more clonally expanded and had lower generation probabilities than equally common non-associated chains. In both the original and validation cohorts, the classifier was reported to diagnose cytomegalovirus status with high specificity and sensitivity. In vitro tests confirmed that a few of the cytomegalovirus-associated TCR beta chains recognize cytomegalovirus antigens. The cohort was sequenced for TCR beta chains only, and without alpha or paired-chain data the features that could be detected were limited. Most TCR sequences were observed very rarely across donors, whereas some public TCRs were present in many individuals. Most CMV-associated TCR beta chains appeared to be HLA-restricted in a later analysis, and the HLA associations seemed to be driven largely by CMV exposure. Because some donors lacked HLA typing at each locus, the association tests relied only on the typed subset. The sequencing pipeline was judged likely to have produced a cluster of highly shared sequence variants as a technical artifact. Some IMGT-functional V segments, including TRBV6-2 and TRBV6-3, could not be distinguished by the 87-base-pair reads and were therefore excluded. When HLA alleles, especially DR and DQ, strongly co-occurred, TCR associations were difficult to assign to individual alleles. The only immune exposure information available for the cohort was CMV serostatus. Because counts were too low, more than 15 rarely observed V segments, including chromosome 9 orphons, were left out of the earlier analysis of approximately 500 of the donors. Correlated functional status among segregating V segments might reflect linkage disequilibrium, but an unknown experimental factor could not be ruled out. In a later analysis, TCR association rates were found to vary across HLA loci, with the most associated TCRs seen for DRB1 alleles and the fewest for HLA-C alleles. Roughly uniform sequencing depth across donors was assumed in presence/absence analyses, although this assumption may not hold. Broadly in line with IMGT annotations, most TCR beta V segments showed up in productive rearrangements about 90% or about 30% of the time in an earlier analysis of 450 to 600 of the donors. The study gave a list of more than 150 TCR beta chains associated with cytomegalovirus. Compared with the 666-donor mean, donors in an Asian-associated ancestry cluster had fewer N-insertions in productive TCRs, according to a later genetic analysis. In a later analysis, some 17,000 TCR beta sequences were associated with specific HLA alleles at a false discovery rate of 0.05.

Points on this clone: Its antigen has not been determined. Per-base quality was not reported, and no clone a single base away is much larger than it.

The cohort consisted of 650 to 700 healthy bone marrow donors. All cohort members were sampled while nominally healthy, although unrecorded immune exposures were likely present. The donor was CMV seropositive and belonged to the group of 250 to 300 seropositive cohort members. Each donor provided a peripheral blood sample, and peripheral blood mononuclear cells were used for TCR beta sequencing. Genomic DNA extraction from the blood cell samples was performed with the Qiagen DNeasy Blood Extraction Kit. The library was prepared using the immunoSEQ multiplex PCR assay. A mixture of 60 forward primers for TCR Vbeta segments and 13 reverse primers for TCR Jbeta segments was used in the multiplex PCR. The CDR3 region of rearranged TCR beta genes was amplified from genomic DNA by a multiplex PCR assay. The amplified TCR beta libraries were sequenced on the Illumina HiSeq System as 87-base-pair reads. In the original analysis: A later analysis counted tens of millions of unique TCR beta chains across the 500 to 850 repertoires, and about 10 million of these chains were shared by at least two donors. Raw reads were error-corrected and collapsed into unique sequences by a nearest-neighbor algorithm in which closely related sequences were merged to remove PCR and sequencing errors. Alignment of CDR3 sequences to IMGT reference sequences was used to assign V, D and J gene segments. For a sequence to be retained, at least a six-nucleotide match to both a V gene segment and a J gene segment was required. A rearrangement counted as productive if the CDR3 had no stop codons and remained in frame with V and J, and every other rearrangement counted as non-productive. CDR3 was defined according to IMGT convention as the region running from the second conserved V-encoded cysteine to the conserved J-encoded phenylalanine. The earlier analysis of about 610 of the donors excluded any sequence lacking an unambiguous match to a single V gene segment. In an earlier analysis of 500 to 750 of the donors, V segments were called functional above 56.7% productive rearrangements and were called segregating when the between-donor standard deviation exceeded 5%. A statistical classification framework was built to diagnose cytomegalovirus status from the catalog of TCR beta chain sequences. In a later analysis, V and J genes were assigned by comparing TCR nucleotide sequences against IMGT/GENE-DB human TR gene sequences. In a later analysis, CDR3 sequences and most-parsimonious VDJ recombination scenarios were assigned using the TCRdist pipeline. In a later analysis, each TCR beta chain was defined by its CDR3 amino acid sequence together with its V-gene family, and reads without a unique V-gene family were excluded. A later analysis removed several hundred highly shared, low-generation-probability nucleotide sequences to deal with suspected cross-contamination and a sequencing artifact. In a later analysis, a clonal expansion index was calculated for each public chain from normalized within-repertoire ranks of inferred template counts. A later analysis computed generation probabilities with a VDJ recombination model fitted to out-of-frame rearrangements, and checked the results against IGoR. In a later analysis, TCR-TCR, TCR-HLA and TCR-CMV co-occurrence was scored with hypergeometric tests, and a repertoire-size bias correction was applied to TCR pairs. A later analysis estimated false discovery rates by permuting HLA or CMV assignments 20 times. A later analysis grouped co-occurring TCRs with DBSCAN, adding TCRdist sequence similarity when clustering within HLA-allele-positive subsets. Repertoires with fewer than 30,000 or more than 120,000 public chains were left out of co-occurrence clustering, as were several repertoires with anomalous nucleotide sharing. Held by TCRdb, this immuneACCESS table contains in-frame sequences only and omits some clones. Under half of the omission traces to an unresolved V gene where checked; the cause of the rest is unknown. V and J calls and clone size are given by that table; D and trimming were obtained from the DNA. The sample has about 220,000 clones on record, roughly 82% of them singletons. About 6% of the sample is taken by the ten largest.

CDR3 length: 14 amino acids, cysteine to phenylalanine. Only the CDR3 DNA is retained, 42 bases long and in frame from the first base. CDR1 is given as MGHRA and CDR2 as YSYEKL, both from the germline V gene. V is shortened by 8 bases, J by 4 bases, and the region joining them spans 16 bases. The rearrangement joined TRBV4-1 to TRBJ2-3, with the D segment identity uncertain. This clonotype was sampled from a man in his forties or fifties in good health and CMV-seropositive. The sequenced sample was PBMCs. Here the CDR3 is given as CASGPAPPPDTQYF. In nucleotides, the sequence is TGCGCCAGCGGGCCGGCGCCACCGCCAGATACGCAGTATTTT.